This entry lists 31 T cell receptor beta chains sequenced from one sample in a study of blood T cell repertoires in COVID-19. Libraries were prepared by immunoSEQ multiplex PCR; TCRdb keeps only in-frame clonotypes and omits some of them. This table has some 500,000 clones, approximately 88% appearing once. The sample taken for sequencing was peripheral blood. All receptors come from a woman aged 45-65 years with COVID-19, enrolled during active disease.

This clone was picked up one time. The chain is built from TRBV6-1 and TRBJ2-7, with TRBD1 matching 9 bases. This CDR3 comprises 16 residues. V was pared by 4 bases and J by 4 bases, with 11 bases of the junction left unmatched. From germline, CDR1 is MNHNS and CDR2 SASEGT. The CDR3 protein is CASSASSGQGWYEQYF. The CDR3 nucleotides read TGTGCCAGCAGTGCATCCTCGGGACAGGGCTGGTACGAGCAGTACTTC.

The chain uses TRBV6-2 or TRBV6-3 and TRBJ1-5; no definite D call. Trimming removed 6 bases from V and 8 bases from J, with 17 bases in between. This CDR3 region has 14 residues. Germline V gene data show CDR1 as MNHEY and CDR2 as SVGEGT. Written as DNA, the CDR3 is TGTGCCAGCAGCAGAACCTCGATCGGGGAGCCCCAGCATTTT. It is translated as CASSRTSIGEPQHF.

CDR3 nucleotide sequence: TGTGCCAGTGCGGGCCGGGCGGGGGGAGGCAATGAGCAGTTCTTC. This sequence encodes CASAGRAGGGNEQFF. The chain recombines TRBV19 with TRBJ2-1; TRBD2 matches 8 bases. CDR3 length equals 15 residues. V shed 8 bases, J shed 6 bases, and the junction held 12 bases outside the gene matches. Germline CDR1 LNHDA, CDR2 SQIVND (reference sequence).

V gene TRBV7-8 combines with J gene TRBJ2-2; D uncertain. Germline CDR1 reads SGHVS; CDR2 reads FQNEAQ. V was cut by 8 bases and J by 0 bases, with 16 bases left in between. CDR3 length: 16 amino acids. CDR3 residues: CASALNGNANTGELFF. In DNA, the CDR3 is TGTGCCAGCGCCCTAAACGGTAACGCGAACACCGGGGAGCTGTTTTTT.

The CDR3 sequence is CASSRDWYEQYF. The CDR3, as DNA: TGTGCCAGCAGCCGCGACTGGTACGAGCAGTACTTC. The chain joins TRBV3-1 (or the pseudogene TRBV3-2) to TRBJ2-7; D is undetermined. CDR1 and CDR2 (germline): LGHDT, YNNKEL (reference sequence). Trimming took 4 bases from V and 4 from J, leaving 8 bases between them. This CDR3 is 12 amino acids long.

The chain has TRBV6-5 and TRBJ2-2; D is possibly TRBD1 (6 bases). V shed 5 bases and J shed 4 bases, with 11 bases lying between them. The CDR3 is made up of 14 amino acids. Germline lookup yields CDR1 MNHEY and CDR2 SVGAGI. In DNA form, the CDR3 reads TGTGCCAGCAGTACAGGGAGAGGCACCGGGGAGCTGTTTTTT. Translating gives CASSTGRGTGELFF.

The chain joins TRBV5-1 to TRBJ2-7; TRBD1 matches at 7 bases. Germline V gives CDR1 SGHRS, CDR2 YFSETQ. The CDR3 spans 13 residues. The trim removed 4 bases at V and 4 bases at J, leaving 5 bases unmatched. The DNA for the CDR3 is TGCGCCAGCAGCACGGGACAGAGGTACGAGCAGTACTTC. Protein: CASSTGQRYEQYF.

The chain couples TRBV18 to TRBJ1-1; D gene uncertain. From germline, CDR1 is KGHSH and CDR2 LQKENI. This CDR3 contains 14 residues. Trimming shortened V by 3 bases and J by 2 bases, and 10 bases separated the two germline ends. Here the CDR3 reads CASSPRGPNTEAFF. CDR3 in DNA: TGTGCCAGCTCACCCCGAGGCCCAAACACTGAAGCTTTCTTT.

The gene calls are TRBV4-1 and TRBJ1-5; D is uncertain. Germline loops: CDR1 MGHRA, CDR2 YSYEKL. V lost 0 bases to trimming and J lost 0 bases, with 12 bases between them. This CDR3 contains 17 residues. CDR3: CASSQDWAGYSNQPQHF. The CDR3 nucleotides read TGCGCCAGCAGCCAAGATTGGGCGGGTTATAGCAATCAGCCCCAGCATTTT.

The rearrangement joins TRBV27 to TRBJ2-2, with D unclear. CDR3 size: 15 residues. CDR1 MNHEY and CDR2 SMNVEV come from the germline V gene (reference sequence). V lost 3 bases and J lost 1, with 9 bases in between. CDR3 bases: TGTGCCAGCAGTTTGTCGCGAGTGAACACCGGGGAGCTGTTTTTT. It encodes CASSLSRVNTGELFF.

J is TRBJ1-1 and V is TRBV2; D is unresolved. CDR3 length equals 10 residues. Germline assignment: CDR1 SNHLY and CDR2 FYNNEI. Between the trimmed V and J ends, which lost 4 bases and 11 bases, there was a span of 8 bases. CDR3 in amino acids: CASSGTGAFF. The CDR3 DNA is TGTGCCAGCAGTGGAACCGGGGCTTTCTTT.

V gene TRBV4-1 combines with J gene TRBJ2-3, with a weak D call TRBD2 (7 bases). This CDR3 is built from 14 residues. Per germline, CDR1 MGHRA and CDR2 YSYEKL. V lost 4 bases, J lost 4 bases, and 12 bases lay in between. CDR3 sequence reads: CASSRGEGADTQYF. CDR3 coding DNA: TGCGCCAGCAGCCGTGGGGAGGGGGCAGATACGCAGTATTTT.

This clone was found once. This chain uses TRBV13 with TRBJ2-1, with 8 bases lining up with TRBD2. There are 15 residues in the CDR3. The germline CDR1 and CDR2 sequences are PRHDT and FYEKMQ (reference sequence). The V and J ends lost 5 bases and 7 bases, in that order; junction bases with no gene match: 10. CDR3 sequence: CASSQPRRGGNEQFF. The CDR3 bases are TGTGCCAGCAGCCAACCCCGTCGGGGGGGGAATGAGCAGTTCTTC.

As concerns this clone: At one boundary the junction diverges from the germline segment, which might be a read error. The chain has TRBV14 and TRBJ1-1, with D possibly TRBD1 on 6 matching bases. The germline gives CDR1 SGHDN, CDR2 FVKESK. The CDR3 is 18 residues long. The CDR3 spells CASSQELGQYRGNTEAFF. CDR3 nucleotides: TGTGCCAGCAGTCAAGAGCTTGGACAGTATCGGGGGAACACTGAAGCTTTCTTT.

This clone was seen a few times. The chain uses TRBV6-6 and TRBJ1-4; 9 nucleotides agree with TRBD1. J was trimmed by 8 bases and V by 8 bases; bases with no gene match: 3. The V gene's germline CDR1 is MNHNY and CDR2 SVGAGI (reference sequence). The CDR3 length is 12 residues. DNA of the CDR3: TGTGCCAGCGGGGACAGGGTCGAAAAACTGTTTTTT. Translated, it gives CASGDRVEKLFF.

The genes are TRBV5-1 and TRBJ2-1; 9 bases align to TRBD2. The CDR3 extends over 15 amino acids. Germline-derived CDR1 and CDR2 are SGHRS and YFSETQ. The ends lost 2 bases at V and 6 bases at J; junction bases unmatched: 6. CDR3 DNA: TGCGCCAGCAGCTTTAAAGCGGGGGGTGGCAATGAGCAGTTCTTC. Translated, it gives CASSFKAGGGNEQFF.

V usage is TRBV4-1 and J usage is TRBJ1-2; TRBD1 might be the D (6 bases). Germline loops: CDR1 MGHRA, CDR2 YSYEKL. The CDR3 is 15 amino acids. V shed 4 bases and J shed 6 bases, with 18 bases lying between them. The CDR3 DNA sequence: TGCGCCAGCAGCCCTCGAATGACAGGAAGGGATGGCTACACCTTC. Translating gives CASSPRMTGRDGYTF.

This clone was detected a few times. The J gene is TRBJ1-1, the V gene TRBV5-1; maybe TRBD1 (6 bases). CDR1 and CDR2 (germline): SGHRS, YFSETQ. The V and J ends lost 0 bases and 1 base respectively, with 10 bases between them. This CDR3 region has 15 residues. The CDR3: CASSLAPTGNTEAFF. CDR3 in DNA: TGCGCCAGCAGCTTGGCCCCGACAGGGAACACTGAAGCTTTCTTT.

V gene TRBV27 combines with J gene TRBJ2-5, with a weak D call TRBD2 (5 bases). Germline loops: CDR1 MNHEY, CDR2 SMNVEV (reference sequence). CDR3 length: 14 residues. Trimming removed 5 bases from V and 4 bases from J, with 14 bases in between. CDR3 DNA: TGTGCCAGCAGTCCCCGGGGAGTTCCAGAGACCCAGTACTTC. It translates to CASSPRGVPETQYF.

This chain links TRBV19 with TRBJ2-7; D possibly corresponds to TRBD2 (5 bases). The CDR3 has 14 residues. V gave up 1 base and J gave up 2 bases, with 9 bases separating them. Germline V gene data show CDR1 as LNHDA and CDR2 as SQIVND (reference sequence). The CDR3 protein is CASSIVSGTYEQYF. CDR3 in DNA: TGTGCCAGTAGTATAGTTTCGGGGACCTACGAGCAGTACTTC. Drawing the rest from reference TRBV19 and TRBJ2-7, the complete variable domain is DGGITQSPKYLFRKEGQNVTLSCEQNLNHDAMYWYRQDPGQGLRLIYYSQIVNDFQKGDIAEGYSVSREKKESFPLTVTSAQKNPTAFYLCASSIVSGTYEQYFGPGTRLTVT.

The V and J genes are TRBV5-1 and TRBJ1-1; a weak D match, TRBD1 (5 bases). The germline V and J ends were trimmed by 0 bases and 2 bases, with 11 bases remaining between them. Germline V gene lookup returns CDR1 SGHRS and CDR2 YFSETQ. The CDR3 has 15 residues. The CDR3 coding sequence is TGCGCCAGCAGCTTGGTAGGGGATGTCAACACTGAAGCTTTCTTT. Its translation: CASSLVGDVNTEAFF.

The chain couples TRBV27 to TRBJ1-1, with a weak D call TRBD1 (6 bases). Trimming removed 6 bases from V and 1 base from J, with 12 bases in between. The length of the CDR3 is 14 residues. The germline gives CDR1 MNHEY, CDR2 SMNVEV (reference sequence). CDR3: CASSIRGANTEAFF. The CDR3 coding sequence is TGTGCCAGCAGCATCAGGGGCGCGAACACTGAAGCTTTCTTT.

This chain connects TRBV29-1 to TRBJ1-2; D is undetermined. The V end lost 0 bases, the J end lost 2 bases, and 7 bases lay between the germline ends. The CDR3 is made up of 13 amino acids. Germline V gene data show CDR1 as SQVTM and CDR2 as ANQGSEA. CDR3 amino acids: CSVEEGRNYGYTF. For the CDR3, the DNA is TGCAGCGTTGAAGAGGGCAGGAACTATGGCTACACCTTC.

The chain employs TRBV27 and TRBJ2-4, with 10 bases lining up with TRBD1. Germline trimming cut 3 bases from V and 3 bases from J; bases unmatched to any gene: 8. CDR1 is MNHEY, CDR2 SMNVEV, per germline (reference sequence). The CDR3 runs to 17 residues. CDR3 sequence reads: CASSFLTGGSGKNIQYF. Written as DNA, the CDR3 is TGTGCCAGCAGTTTCCTGACAGGGGGCAGTGGCAAAAACATTCAGTACTTC.

Turning to this clone: The junction differs from germline at one of its ends, possibly a read error. The rearrangement uses TRBV7-9 and TRBJ2-3; 7 bases fit TRBD1. The CDR3 spans 13 residues. Germline V gene data show CDR1 as SEHNR and CDR2 as FQNEAQ (reference sequence). This CDR3 is CASSPYQTGRPGF. CDR3 coding DNA: TGTGCCAGCAGCCCCTATCAGACAGGGCGCCCCGGTTTT.

This chain links TRBV2 with TRBJ2-5; unclear D gene. This CDR3 is 13 amino acids long. The V end was cut by 6 bases, the J end by 4 bases, with 12 bases between. CDR1 and CDR2 (germline): SNHLY, FYNNEI. The CDR3 DNA follows: TGTGCCAGCAGCACGCGCGGATCAGAGACCCAGTACTTC. Translating it yields CASSTRGSETQYF.

The V and J genes are TRBV5-1 and TRBJ2-3, with a tentative D call TRBD2 (5 bases). V dropped 3 bases and J dropped 6 bases, with 8 bases sitting between them. The CDR3 extends over 12 amino acids. From germline, CDR1 is SGHRS and CDR2 YFSETQ. CDR3 protein: CASSSSGDTQYF. CDR3 DNA sequence: TGCGCCAGCAGCTCTTCGGGGGATACGCAGTATTTT.

This clone was recorded only once. The CDR3 sequence is CASSRDRDGEQYF. CDR3 DNA: TGTGCCAGCAGCCGCGACAGGGATGGGGAGCAGTACTTC. The chain carries TRBV3-1 (or the pseudogene TRBV3-2) and TRBJ2-7; 7 nucleotides align to TRBD1. CDR1 is LGHDT and CDR2 is YNNKEL in the germline V gene (reference sequence). This CDR3 has 13 amino acids. Trimming at V came to 4 bases and at J to 7 bases, leaving 7 bases not matched to a gene.

CDR3 in DNA: TGTGCCAGCAGGAGCCAGGAAAACAGAAATAGCAATCAGCCCCAGCATTTT. This encodes CASRSQENRNSNQPQHF. This rearrangement joins TRBV2 to TRBJ1-5; D remains unclear. The CDR3 runs to 17 residues. V lost 6 bases, J lost 0 bases, and 18 bases lay in between. The V gene's germline CDR1 is SNHLY and CDR2 FYNNEI.

The chain recombines TRBV25-1 with TRBJ2-4; TRBD2 matches at 9 bases. Trimming cost V 0 bases and J 12 bases; bases outside gene matches: 6. The CDR3 is 14 amino acids. Germline loops: CDR1 MGHDK, CDR2 SYGVNS. For the CDR3, the DNA is TGTGCCAGCAGTGAATACGGCGGGGGGGGGCGTCAGTACTTC. The encoded protein is CASSEYGGGGRQYF.

J is TRBJ1-2 and V is TRBV30, with D possibly TRBD1 on 6 matching bases. The CDR3 has 15 residues. Germline CDR1 reads GTSNPN; CDR2 reads SVGIG (reference sequence). Deletions cut 3 bases from V and 7 bases from J, with 21 bases between. The CDR3 nucleotides read TGTGCCTGGAGCCTAAACAGGGTTGGCTTAAGTGGCTACACCTTC. Encoded protein: CAWSLNRVGLSGYTF.